This is a list of T cell receptor beta chains from one sample in a study of cytomegalovirus exposure and HLA in healthy donors. Generated by immunoSEQ multiplex PCR, the TCRdb table keeps only in-frame clones and is missing some. The data show fewer than 200,000 clones, about 76% seen once. Input material: PBMCs. Source of these receptors: a male donor in good health and CMV-seropositive. Each CDR3 is given with its conserved first and last residue. D genes are given only for firm matches. Where a row states a size, it is once, few, many or the class of an expanded clone; other rows omit it.

j_gene | d_gene | v_gene | abundance | CDR3nt | CDR3aa
TRBJ1-1 | TRBD1 | TRBV5-1 | NA | TGCGCCAGCAGCTTATTTACAGGGGGAGGAACTGAAGCTTTCTTT | CASSLFTGGGTEAFF
TRBJ2-1 | TRBD1 | TRBV19 | NA | TGTGCCAGTAGTATTGTAGGGACAGGGACGCCTGAGCAGTTCTTC | CASSIVGTGTPEQFF
TRBJ1-4 | NA | TRBV19 | NA | TGTGCCAGTCGCTCCCGCGGGACGGCGGATGAAAAACTGTTTTTT | CASRSRGTADEKLFF
TRBJ2-6 | NA | TRBV7-3 | once | TGTGCCAGCAGCTTAATGGGACACCACTCTGGGGCCAACGTCCTGACTTTC | CASSLMGHHSGANVLTF
TRBJ2-7 | TRBD1 | TRBV10-2 | NA | TGCGCCAGCAGTGCAGGGGGCCGAAACGAGCAGTACTTC | CASSAGGRNEQYF
TRBJ2-7 | NA | TRBV20-1 | NA | TGCAGTGCTAGAGGGACTACCTTGCAGTACTTC | CSARGTTLQYF
TRBJ2-7 | NA | TRBV19 | NA | TGTGCCAGTAGTATCACAGGGACCTACGAGCAGTACTTC | CASSITGTYEQYF
TRBJ2-1 | TRBD1 | TRBV4-1 | NA | TGCGCCAGCAGCCAACCGGACAGGGAAAACAATGAGCAGTTCTTC | CASSQPDRENNEQFF
TRBJ2-1 | TRBD2 | TRBV5-1 | NA | TGCGCCAGCAGCTTGGTTAGCGGGGGGGGAAATGAGCAGTTCTTC | CASSLVSGGGNEQFF
TRBJ1-1 | NA | TRBV4-1 | NA | TGCGCCAGCGAACCTACACCTGAGGACACTGAAGCTTTCTTT | CASEPTPEDTEAFF
TRBJ1-5 | NA | TRBV27 | NA | TGTGCCAGCAGTTTAAGCGTACGACCAGGGCAGCCCCAGCATTTT | CASSLSVRPGQPQHF
TRBJ2-3 | TRBD2 | TRBV6-1 | NA | TGTGCCAGCAGTACCGAGCGGGGGCCCACAGATACGCAGTATTTT | CASSTERGPTDTQYF
TRBJ2-1 | NA | TRBV12-5 | NA | TGTGCTAGTGGTCTCCCCCCGAGACAGCACAATGAGCAGTTCTTC | CASGLPPRQHNEQFF
TRBJ2-7 | TRBD1 | TRBV10-3 | NA | TGTGCCATCAGAGCTGGACAGGGGCCCTACGAGCAGTACTTC | CAIRAGQGPYEQYF
TRBJ1-2 | NA | TRBV2 | NA | TGTGTCCGGGGGGGGGCTGGCTACACCTTC | CVRGGAGYTF
TRBJ1-5 | NA | TRBV6-1 | NA | TGTGCCAGCAGCGACAGAAATCAGCCCCAGCATTTT | CASSDRNQPQHF
TRBJ1-6 | TRBD1 | TRBV5-1 | NA | TGCGCCAGCAGCTTGGGTGCAGGGGGAGATTCACCCCTCCACTTT | CASSLGAGGDSPLHF
TRBJ1-2 | NA | TRBV12-5 | NA | TGTGCTAGTGGTTTTAGCAGGCCAGGCGGAGGAGGCTACACCTTC | CASGFSRPGGGGYTF